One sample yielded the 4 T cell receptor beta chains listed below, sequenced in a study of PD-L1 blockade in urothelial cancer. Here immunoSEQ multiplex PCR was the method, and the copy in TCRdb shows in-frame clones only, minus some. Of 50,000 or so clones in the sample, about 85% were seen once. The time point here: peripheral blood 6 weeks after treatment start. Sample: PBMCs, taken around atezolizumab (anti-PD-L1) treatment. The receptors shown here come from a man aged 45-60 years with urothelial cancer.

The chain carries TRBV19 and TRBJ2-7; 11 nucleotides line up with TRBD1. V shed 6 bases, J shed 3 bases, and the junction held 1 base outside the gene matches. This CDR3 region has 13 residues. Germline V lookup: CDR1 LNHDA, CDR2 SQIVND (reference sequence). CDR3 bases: TGTGCCAGTAGGGGGACAGGGGGCTACGAGCAGTACTTC. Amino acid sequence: CASRGTGGYEQYF.

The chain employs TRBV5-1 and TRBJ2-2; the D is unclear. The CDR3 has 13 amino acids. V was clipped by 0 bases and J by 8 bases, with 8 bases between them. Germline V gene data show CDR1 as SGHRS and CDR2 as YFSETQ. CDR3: CASSLVQDGELFF. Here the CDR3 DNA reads TGCGCCAGCAGCTTGGTGCAGGATGGGGAGCTGTTTTTT. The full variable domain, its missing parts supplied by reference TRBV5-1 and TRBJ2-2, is KAGVTQTPRYLIKTRGQQVTLSCSPISGHRSVSWYQQTPGQGLQFLFEYFSETQRNKGNFPGRFSGRQFSNSRSEMNVSTLELGDSALYLCASSLVQDGELFFGEGSRLTVL.

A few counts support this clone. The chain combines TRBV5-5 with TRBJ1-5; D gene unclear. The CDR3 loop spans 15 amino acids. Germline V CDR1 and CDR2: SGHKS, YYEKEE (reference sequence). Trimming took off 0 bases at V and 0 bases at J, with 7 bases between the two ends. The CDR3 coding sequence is TGTGCCAGCAGCTTGGCCGGGGTTAGCAATCAGCCCCAGCATTTT. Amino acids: CASSLAGVSNQPQHF. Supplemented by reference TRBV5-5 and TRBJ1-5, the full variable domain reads DAGVTQSPTHLIKTRGQQVTLRCSPISGHKSVSWYQQVLGQGPQFIFQYYEKEERGRGNFPDRFSARQFPNYSSELNVNALLLGDSALYLCASSLAGVSNQPQHFGDGTRLSIL.

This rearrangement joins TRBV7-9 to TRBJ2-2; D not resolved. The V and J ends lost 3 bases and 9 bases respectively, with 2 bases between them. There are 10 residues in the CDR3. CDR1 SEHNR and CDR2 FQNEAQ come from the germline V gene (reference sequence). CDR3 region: CASSFRELFF. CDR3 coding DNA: TGTGCCAGCAGCTTCAGGGAGCTGTTTTTT.